This T cell receptor (beta chain) was captured by sequencing in a study of T cell responses to AZD1222 COVID-19 vaccine. Findings of the study overall: Increased Spike-specific TCR breadth and depth were observed after two AZD1222 doses.

Regarding this clone: Its antigen is undetermined.

The V gene lost 7 bases and the J gene lost 8 bases, with 23 bases spanning the gap. The germline V gene has CDR1 SQVTM and CDR2 ANQGSEA. The CDR3 is 14 amino acids. Second doses were pooled across both intervals (about 4 or about 12 weeks). Sequencing used immunoSEQ multiplex PCR; TCRdb keeps in-frame clones, though not all of them. The sample lists 100,000 to 150,000 clones, about nine tenths seen once, with 0.9% to 1.4% in the top ten. The chain employs TRBV29-1 and TRBJ1-2; D gene unclear. This specimen was peripheral blood, taken 28 days after the second AZD1222 dose. This receptor was identified in an adult who received the AZD1222 COVID-19 vaccine. The CDR3 protein is CSARYPPKLYGYTF. As DNA, the CDR3 is TGCAGCGCCCGCTATCCACCAAAACTATACGGCTACACCTTC.